This TCR beta chain was captured by sequencing in a study of human T cells and chemical hapten exposure. About the research overall: Minor pooled library volume differences mainly drove per-sample TCR yield variation.

TCRdb analysed the RACE reads with MiXCR anew, one entry per CDR3 protein. The sample records around 80,000 distinct CDR3 sequences, around 8.7% being singletons. Specified time point: healthy volunteer bleed at 6 weeks. Before extraction, the whole blood was not fractionated, and total RNA was taken from it. Germline lookup yields CDR1 MNHEY and CDR2 SVGEGT. The CDR3 sequence is 14 residues long. V lost 9 bases and J lost 0, with 15 bases in between. The V gene is TRBV6-2 or TRBV6-3, the J gene TRBJ2-7; a possible D gene is TRBD2 (6 bases). The clonotype originates from a male donor in good health. Some clones in this sample may be carry-over from other donors' samples. Sequences were obtained from whole blood. In DNA form, the CDR3 reads TGTGCCAGTAGATATGGAGGGACCTCCTACGAGCAGTACTTC. This encodes CASRYGGTSYEQYF.